These 2 T cell receptor beta chains were all obtained from the same sample, sequenced in a study of T cell repertoires in ileal Crohn's disease. Generated by immunoSEQ multiplex PCR, the TCRdb table keeps only in-frame clones and is missing some. Altogether fewer than 5,000 clones are present, about 80% being singletons, with the ten largest covering 6.5% to 7.5%. Sequencing used ileal tissue. These receptors originate from an adult with Crohn's disease.

The chain carries TRBV28 and TRBJ2-3; 8 nucleotides match TRBD1. The J segment lost 1 base and the V segment lost 5 bases, leaving 17 bases of the junction unmatched. This CDR3 comprises 19 residues. From germline, CDR1 is MDHEN and CDR2 SYDVKM. CDR3 region: CASSVLTGVNSPGTDTQYF. The CDR3 DNA follows: TGTGCCAGCAGTGTCCTGACAGGGGTGAACTCCCCCGGCACAGATACGCAGTATTTT.

The chain links TRBV2 to TRBJ1-2; 9 bases align to TRBD1. The CDR3 covers 18 residues. Germline CDR1 is SNHLY and CDR2 is FYNNEI. V was pared by 2 bases and J by 4 bases, with 14 bases of the junction left unmatched. The CDR3 coding sequence is TGTGCCAGCAGTGAAATAGGCTTACAGGGGGCGGATATCTATGGCTACACCTTC. Encoded protein: CASSEIGLQGADIYGYTF.